The entry below gives a single T cell receptor beta chain sequence along with its context. Its antigen is still unknown. This sample is part of a study of T cell responses to AZD1222 COVID-19 vaccine. Points from the study as a whole: Most donors were white British, females outnumbered males, and clonal diversity was possibly underestimated. Reports indicate that nearly half of spike-specific TCRs are directed at unmutated variant regions. The repertoires were collected only after the peak T cell response.

The CDR3 covers 14 residues. The germline V gene has CDR1 MNHEY and CDR2 SMNVEV (reference sequence). Deletions cut 5 bases from V and 8 bases from J, with 18 bases between. Method: immunoSEQ multiplex PCR; TCRdb's copy keeps in-frame clones and lacks some. The table includes about 140,000 clones, 91% detected once. The receptor comes from an adult who received the MenACWY meningococcal vaccine as a control. The specimen comprised peripheral blood, sampled 28 days after the second dose of the MenACWY control vaccine. The rearrangement uses TRBV27 and TRBJ1-1; D remains ambiguous. The chain's CDR3 is CASSLLPPGREAFF. The CDR3 DNA is TGTGCCAGCAGTCTCCTCCCCCCGGGCAGAGAAGCTTTCTTT.